This section outlines one T cell receptor beta chain sequence together with its context. Original processing notes: Amplified reference gene primers provided the basis for estimating nucleated cell counts. The assay was immunoSEQ multiplex PCR, and TCRdb's table has in-frame clones only and misses some. V and J calls and clone size follow that table, whereas D and trimming were derived from the DNA. This table holds 140,000 or so clones, around 79% found once. This entry belongs to a study of blood T cell repertoires in COVID-19. Study background: Samples came from the United States, Italy and Spain, spanning acute and convalescent COVID-19. T cells, B-cell-depleted T cells, or PBMCs provided the cDNA or gDNA that served as material.

Between the trimmed V and J ends, which lost 5 bases and 3 bases, there was a span of 17 bases. CDR1 and CDR2 from the germline V gene are SGHAT and FQNNGV. The CDR3 has 15 residues. The origin of this receptor is a middle-aged man with active or convalescent COVID-19. The sequencing sample was made of peripheral blood. This chain links TRBV11-2 with TRBJ2-7; maybe TRBD1 (6 bases). This CDR3 reads CASSLNRVVGYEQYF. CDR3 nucleotide sequence: TGTGCCAGCAGCCTAAACAGGGTAGTTGGCTACGAGCAGTACTTC.